The 16 T cell receptor beta chains in this list originate from one sample, sequenced in a study of blood T cells in healthy people across ages. With a J-beta primer mix and a sample-barcoded 5' primer, a second PCR ran roughly 7 to 11 cycles. Each CDR3 protein gets one entry after TCRdb re-called the 5' RACE reads with MiXCR. This table has some 790,000 distinct CDR3 sequences, roughly 26% appearing once. Sequenced: blood. The receptors stem from an elderly woman in good health.

The J gene is TRBJ1-5, the V gene TRBV6-2 or TRBV6-3, with D perhaps matching TRBD1 (5 bases). This CDR3 region has 20 residues. V shed 0 bases and J shed 4 bases, with 25 bases lying between them. CDR1 MNHEY and CDR2 SVGEGT come from the germline V gene. CDR3 loop: CASSYSISGVYEGANQPQHF. DNA for the CDR3: TGTGCCAGCAGTTACTCGATTAGTGGGGTATATGAAGGGGCGAATCAGCCCCAGCATTTT.

The gene calls are TRBV7-9 and TRBJ2-1, with 7 positions matching TRBD2. The CDR3 is 16 amino acids. Germline CDR1 is SEHNR and CDR2 is FQNEAQ (reference sequence). The V segment lost 6 bases and the J segment 0 bases; nucleotides outside the gene matches: 8. The CDR3 DNA reads TGTGCCAGCAGTCGATGGAGCGGGAACTCCTACAATGAGCAGTTCTTC. This gives the protein CASSRWSGNSYNEQFF.

This clonotype came up many times. The CDR3 sequence: CASSPSGGARTSTEAFF. CDR3 nucleotides: TGTGCCAGCAGCCCGTCGGGAGGGGCGAGAACTTCCACTGAAGCTTTCTTT. The V and J genes are TRBV5-5 and TRBJ1-1; weak D call: TRBD1 (5 bases). CDR1 is SGHKS and CDR2 is YYEKEE in the germline V gene (reference sequence). This CDR3 spans 17 amino acids. Trimming removed 4 bases at V and 4 bases at J, with 23 bases between.

This clonotype came up once. The rearrangement links TRBV28 to TRBJ2-3; 14 bases are a match to TRBD2. This CDR3 contains 17 residues. CDR1 and CDR2 (germline): MDHEN, SYDVKM. The junction had 6 bases not matched to a gene; V was cut back by 6 bases and J by 1 base. As DNA, the CDR3 is TGTGCCAGCAGATATCCGGGACTAGCGGGAGGCACAGATACGCAGTATTTT. Its protein is CASRYPGLAGGTDTQYF.

This clonotype has only one observation. The chain joins TRBV25-1 to TRBJ1-5, with a possible D match to TRBD1 (6 bases). Germline CDR1 reads MGHDK; CDR2 reads SYGVNS. The CDR3 is 15 amino acids. V lost 2 bases, J lost 5 bases, and 13 bases lay in between. Here the CDR3 reads CASSEAGVEDQPQHF. The CDR3 DNA is TGTGCCAGCAGTGAAGCAGGGGTCGAGGATCAGCCCCAGCATTTT. The full variable domain, its missing parts supplied by reference TRBV25-1 and TRBJ1-5, is EADIYQTPRYLVIGTGKKITLECSQTMGHDKMYWYQQDPGMELHLIHYSYGVNSTEKGDLSSESTVSRIRTEHFPLTLESARPSHTSQYLCASSEAGVEDQPQHFGDGTRLSIL.

At least ten counts were recorded for this clonotype. The V gene is TRBV5-1, the J gene TRBJ2-3; D is unclear. Per germline, CDR1 SGHRS and CDR2 YFSETQ. The V and J ends lost 2 bases and 0 bases respectively, with 10 bases between them. This CDR3 comprises 15 residues. CDR3 coding DNA: TGCGCCAGCAGCTTATCTACCCCTAGCACAGATACGCAGTATTTT. Its protein product is CASSLSTPSTDTQYF.

This clonotype was picked up many times. The gene calls are TRBV19 and TRBJ2-5, with D possibly being TRBD1 (6 bases). The CDR3 loop spans 13 amino acids. Germline V lookup: CDR1 LNHDA, CDR2 SQIVND (reference sequence). The germline V and J ends were trimmed by 10 bases and 3 bases, with 15 bases remaining between them. The CDR3 loop is CATSWTVKETQYF. The CDR3 DNA is TGTGCCACCTCTTGGACAGTAAAAGAGACCCAGTACTTC.

This clonotype came up many times. This chain connects TRBV6-5 to TRBJ2-5; TRBD1 matches 7 bases. There are 14 residues in the CDR3. V lost 6 bases to trimming and J lost 1 base; unmatched junction nucleotides: 5. Germline V gives CDR1 MNHEY, CDR2 SVGAGI. CDR3 in amino acids: CASSPWDSQETQYF. The CDR3 DNA reads TGTGCCAGCAGCCCTTGGGACAGCCAAGAGACCCAGTACTTC.

This clonotype was counted a single time. A much larger clone lies one base from this, so it may be a read error. This rearrangement joins TRBV24-1 to TRBJ2-5; D may be TRBD2 (7 bases). This CDR3 has 14 residues. Between the trimmed V and J ends, which lost 9 bases and 5 bases, there was a span of 18 bases. The germline V gene encodes CDR1 KGHDR and CDR2 SFDVKD. The CDR3 region has the DNA TGTGCCACCGGGCCGGTGGGGGGGCTGGAGACCCAGTACTTC. Translated, it gives CATGPVGGLETQYF.

This clonotype was counted ten times or more. V is TRBV20-1 and J is TRBJ2-1; 11 nucleotides align to TRBD1. The V gene's germline CDR1 is DFQATT and CDR2 SNEGSKA (reference sequence). The CDR3 extends over 17 amino acids. After removal of 0 bases from V and 3 bases from J, the junction contained 7 bases not matched to a gene. The CDR3 sequence is CSARDRRTGGVYNEQFF. In DNA, the CDR3 is TGCAGTGCTAGAGATCGAAGGACAGGGGGCGTCTACAATGAGCAGTTCTTC.

This clonotype occurred a few times. This sequence joins TRBV11-3 and TRBJ2-1; possibly TRBD2 for D (6 bases). Germline-derived CDR1 and CDR2 are SGHNT and YENEEA. This CDR3 has 16 amino acids. V gave up 3 bases and J gave up 1 base, with 13 bases separating them. The CDR3 nucleotides are TGTGCCAGCAGCTTCCCATCCGGAGGGTCCTACAATGAGCAGTTCTTC. It codes for CASSFPSGGSYNEQFF.

This clonotype was detected many times. The chain uses TRBV6-2 or TRBV6-3 and TRBJ1-2; possible D gene TRBD1, 5 bases. This CDR3 is 14 amino acids long. Germline loops: CDR1 MNHEY, CDR2 SVGEGT. The V end lost 2 bases, the J end lost 8 bases, and 15 bases lay between the germline ends. The CDR3 loop reads CASSYNGRVRGYTF. Here the CDR3 DNA reads TGTGCCAGCAGTTACAACGGCAGGGTACGAGGCTACACCTTC.

This clonotype was picked up many times. V is TRBV5-1 and J is TRBJ1-2; D is possibly TRBD1 (5 bases). The CDR3 consists of 14 residues. Trimming removed 5 bases at V and 2 bases at J, with 13 bases between. Germline CDR1 SGHRS, CDR2 YFSETQ. This chain's CDR3 is CASSQRGPNYGYTF. The CDR3 DNA sequence: TGCGCCAGCAGTCAACGGGGCCCAAACTATGGCTACACCTTC.

The chain employs TRBV2 and TRBJ1-2; 7 bases line up with TRBD1. The germline gives CDR1 SNHLY, CDR2 FYNNEI. This CDR3 spans 16 amino acids. J was trimmed by 4 bases and V by 5 bases; bases with no gene match: 13. The CDR3 loop reads CASSRSDMGTAYGYTF. The CDR3 nucleotides are TGTGCCAGCAGTCGTAGTGATATGGGGACAGCCTATGGCTACACCTTC.

This clonotype was counted once. The gene calls are TRBV12-3 or TRBV12-4 and TRBJ1-2; D perhaps matches TRBD1 (5 bases). This CDR3 spans 15 amino acids. With 6 bases removed from V and 6 bases from J, the gap between germline ends came to 20 bases. CDR3 nucleotide sequence: TGTGCCAGCAGCCTTTACACGGCGGGGCAGGATGGCTACACCTTC. Amino acids: CASSLYTAGQDGYTF.

This clonotype was seen ten or more times. The chain uses TRBV7-2 and TRBJ2-1; D is ambiguous. The ends were cut back, 5 bases at V and 0 bases at J, with 11 bases in the middle. CDR3 length: 15 amino acids. Germline CDR1 and CDR2: SGHTA and FQGNSA. The CDR3 DNA reads TGTGCCAGCAGCCCTAAAACGGGCTCCTACAATGAGCAGTTCTTC. This sequence encodes CASSPKTGSYNEQFF.